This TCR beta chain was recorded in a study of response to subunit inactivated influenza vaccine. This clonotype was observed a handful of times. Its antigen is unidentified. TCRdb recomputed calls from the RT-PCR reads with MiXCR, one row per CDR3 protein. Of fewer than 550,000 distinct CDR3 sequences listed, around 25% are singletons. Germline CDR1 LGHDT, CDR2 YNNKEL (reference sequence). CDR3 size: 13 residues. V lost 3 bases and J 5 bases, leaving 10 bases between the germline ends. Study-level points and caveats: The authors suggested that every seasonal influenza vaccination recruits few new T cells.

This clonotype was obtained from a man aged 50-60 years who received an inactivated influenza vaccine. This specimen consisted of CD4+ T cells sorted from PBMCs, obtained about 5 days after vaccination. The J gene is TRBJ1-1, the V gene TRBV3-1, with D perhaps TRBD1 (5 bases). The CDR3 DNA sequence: TGTGCCAGCAGCCAGTTCGGGGGTACTGAAGCTTTCTTT. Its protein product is CASSQFGGTEAFF.